One sample yielded the 8 T cell receptor beta chains listed below, sequenced in a study of memory CD4+ T cells and cytomegalovirus serostatus. Single viable CD3+CD4+CD8-CD45RO+ cells were sorted as the memory CD4+ T cells. The data were produced by immunoSEQ multiplex PCR, yet TCRdb's version contains in-frame clones alone and is incomplete. Counted here are tens of thousands of clones, 76% occurring once; the ten biggest clones make up approximately 4.8%. Sequenced input: memory CD4+ T cells from blood. The receptors originated from an adult in good health and CMV-seropositive.

This clone was picked up one time. The chain recombines TRBV6-1 with TRBJ2-1; 11 bases map to TRBD1. The trim removed 1 base at V and 2 bases at J, leaving 7 bases unmatched. The V gene's germline CDR1 is MNHNS and CDR2 SASEGT. The CDR3 has 18 amino acids. The CDR3 bases are TGTGCCAGCAGTGAAGATAGAGGGACAGGGGGGACCTACAATGAGCAGTTCTTC. It yields the protein CASSEDRGTGGTYNEQFF.

The chain uses TRBV11-2 and TRBJ1-3; perhaps TRBD1 as D (5 bases). The germline V gene has CDR1 SGHAT and CDR2 FQNNGV. CDR3 size: 15 residues. V was trimmed by 0 bases and J by 0 bases, leaving 6 bases between them. CDR3 sequence reads: CASSLEGDSGNTIYF. In DNA, the CDR3 is TGTGCCAGCAGCTTAGAAGGGGACTCTGGAAACACCATATATTTT.

The V gene is TRBV5-5, the J gene TRBJ2-2; D is unresolved. V lost 2 bases to trimming and J lost 2 bases, with 4 bases between them. CDR3 size: 13 residues. The germline V gene has CDR1 SGHKS and CDR2 YYEKEE (reference sequence). This CDR3 reads CASSFPNTGELFF. CDR3 nucleotide sequence: TGTGCCAGCAGCTTTCCAAACACCGGGGAGCTGTTTTTT.

The J gene is TRBJ2-7, the V gene TRBV10-3, with D possibly being TRBD1 (6 bases). This CDR3 has 15 residues. Germline CDR1 ENHRY, CDR2 SYGVKD. The V end was cut by 7 bases, the J end by 1 base, with 17 bases between. The CDR3 spells CAIKGGTGNSYEQYF. The DNA for the CDR3 is TGTGCCATCAAAGGGGGAACAGGTAATTCCTACGAGCAGTACTTC.

This chain uses TRBV29-1 with TRBJ2-5, with D perhaps assigned TRBD1 or TRBD2 (5 bases each). The germline V gene encodes CDR1 SQVTM and CDR2 ANQGSEA. The CDR3 consists of 13 residues. V was shortened by 3 bases and J by 5 bases, with 13 bases between the two germline ends. The CDR3: CSVEDFPGETQYF. The CDR3 DNA follows: TGCAGCGTTGAGGACTTCCCAGGGGAGACCCAGTACTTC.

This clone was seen a handful of times. The rearrangement links TRBV5-1 to TRBJ1-5, with 7 positions matching TRBD1. This CDR3 is 13 amino acids long. V lost 0 bases and J lost 7; bases outside the gene matches: 1. The germline CDR1 and CDR2 sequences are SGHRS and YFSETQ. CDR3 nucleotide sequence: TGCGCCAGCAGCTTGGACAGGGGACAGCCCCAGCATTTT. Its protein product is CASSLDRGQPQHF.

The V and J genes are TRBV4-1 and TRBJ2-5; no clear D gene. The ends were cut back, 1 base at V and 5 bases at J, with 11 bases in the middle. In germline, CDR1 is MGHRA, CDR2 YSYEKL. This CDR3 has 14 amino acids. The CDR3 region has the DNA TGCGCCAGCAGCCAAGGCGTTTCGGTGGAGACCCAGTACTTC. Protein sequence: CASSQGVSVETQYF.

The J gene is TRBJ2-1, the V gene TRBV6-1, with D perhaps TRBD2 (6 bases). Germline CDR1 MNHNS, CDR2 SASEGT. Between the trimmed V and J ends, which lost 4 bases and 5 bases, there was a span of 21 bases. The CDR3 loop spans 17 amino acids. CDR3 protein: CASSVYSWRASDNEQFF. CDR3 bases: TGTGCCAGCAGTGTTTACTCGTGGAGGGCGAGTGACAATGAGCAGTTCTTC.